This record concerns one TCR beta chain sequence. Its recognized antigen is unknown. Base-call qualities are not available, and no considerably larger clone is one nucleotide away. V gives up 10 bases and J gives up 12 bases, and the segment between their germline ends measures 15 bases. Taken from the germline V gene, the CDR1 and CDR2 loops are SNHLY and FYNNEI. From the cysteine up to the phenylalanine, the CDR3 has a length of 10 residues. The CDR3 DNA has 30 bases and is translated from base 1. The entry originates in a study of CD8 T cells in Susac syndrome (dated by TCRdb to between 2018 and 2020). Study-wide context: Repertoire sequencing was used to test whether CD8+ T cell activation and differentiation in Susac syndrome was antigen driven. CD8+ T cell repertoire clonality was compared between about a dozen healthy donors, about 14 Susac syndrome patients and approximately 16 multiple sclerosis patients.

RNA was extracted using the RNeasy kit, and about 0.45 to 1 microgram was reverse transcribed with random hexamers. The immunoSEQ multiplex PCR assay, covering 54 Vbeta and 13 Jbeta segments, was used to amplify TCR beta CDR3 regions. Bias from PCR amplification was corrected by using a synthetic template baseline for primer optimization and for computational correction. Under the source paper's analysis protocol: Reads were annotated to V, D and J genes according to IMGT and were analyzed with immunoSEQ Analyzer, with only productive sequences retained. Clonality was calculated as one minus the Shannon entropy normalized by log2 of the number of productive unique sequences. Public and private clones were assessed among the 100 most prevalent clones of each patient and control. A clone was defined as Susac-specific if it was absent from the healthy and MS cohorts, from some 1,100 published viral clones and from other ImmuneACCESS disease sequences. The public reads were reprocessed in TCRdb via fastp at Q25 and MiXCR, keeping in-frame beta chains. CDR3 protein sequences are deduplicated, and each keeps its most common genes and DNA. The authors' filters were not applied to this entry. The sample table holds about 180,000 distinct CDR3 sequences, of which 85% to 95% were seen once. The ten largest clones capture around 0.16% of the sample.

Results and caveats for the whole study, not just this receptor: The number of individuals in the TCR sequencing and HLA analysis was recognized as being relatively small.

High-throughput TCR beta sequencing profiled peripheral blood CD8+ and CD4+ T cells from healthy donors, Susac syndrome patients and multiple sclerosis patients. Treatment-naive patients with stable or active relapsing-remitting disease fulfilling revised McDonald criteria were used as multiple sclerosis controls. CD8+ TEMRA cells were enriched by FACS, while bulk CD8+ and CD4+ T cells were purified by magnetic negative isolation. Blood was collected in EDTA tubes and processed within 24 hours, with PBMCs isolated through density gradient centrifugation. PBMCs intended for TCR sequencing were cryopreserved in liquid nitrogen and were subsequently thawed in a 37 degrees C water bath. The sorted or isolated CD4+, CD8+ and CD8+ TEMRA cells had a purity of 90% or higher.

This clonotype was sampled from a human donor with multiple sclerosis. The sequenced material came from CD8+ T cells from PBMCs. The chain is assembled from TRBV2 and TRBJ1-1, and the D gene may be TRBD1, 5 bases matching. At the DNA level, the sequence is TGTGCCACCATCGGGAGGGGAACTTTCTTT. Its protein product is CATIGRGTFF.